These 9 T cell receptor beta chains were sequenced from one sample in a study of blood T cells in healthy people across ages. Primed by a sample-barcoded 5' primer and a J-beta primer mix, a second PCR proceeded for roughly 7 to 11 cycles. One entry per CDR3 protein, called by TCRdb with MiXCR from the 5' RACE reads. The sample lists around 1,800,000 distinct CDR3 sequences, approximately 40% occurring once. Sequencing was carried out using blood. Every receptor here comes from a human donor in good health.

On this clonotype itself: One end of the junction does not line up with germline, which may come from a read error. The V call is TRBV29-1, the J call TRBJ2-4; 10 positions match TRBD1. The J call is doubtful: the DNA matches TRBJ2-7 better. The CDR3 sequence is 14 residues long. The germline gives CDR1 SQVTM, CDR2 ANQGSEA. The CDR3: CSVEDRGPLDEQYF. DNA for the CDR3: TGCAGCGTGGAAGACAGGGGGCCCCTGGACGAGCAGTACTTC.

The chain carries TRBV2 and TRBJ2-4, with D perhaps given as TRBD1 or TRBD2 (6 bases each). Germline V gene data show CDR1 as SNHLY and CDR2 as FYNNEI. V shed 8 bases and J shed 13 bases, with 18 bases lying between them. The CDR3 contains 12 residues. Written as DNA, the CDR3 is TGTGCCAGCGTATGGGGGGCTGGTGAGCAGTACTTC. Amino acids: CASVWGAGEQYF. Full variable domain (rest looked up from reference TRBV2 and TRBJ2-4): EPEVTQTPSHQVTQMGQEVILRCVPISNHLYFYWYRQILGQKVEFLVSFYNNEISEKSEIFDDQFSVERPDGSNFTLKIRSTKLEDSAMYFCASVWGAGEQYFGAGTRLSVL.

The genes are TRBV6-6 and TRBJ2-7; possibly TRBD1 for D (6 bases). The CDR3 consists of 15 residues. The V gene's germline CDR1 is MNHNY and CDR2 SVGAGI (reference sequence). V shed 8 bases and J shed 0 bases, with 17 bases lying between them. As DNA, the CDR3 is TGTGCCAGCGAGCCCAGGGGCCTAGGCTCCTACGAGCAGTACTTC. It translates to CASEPRGLGSYEQYF.

The CDR3 DNA reads as TGTGCCAGCAAAGCCGTCCGGAATTCACCCCTCCACTTT. Protein: CASKAVRNSPLHF. This sequence joins TRBV6-5 and TRBJ1-6, with unresolved D. Trimming took off 7 bases at V and 7 bases at J, with 11 bases between the two ends. Germline V gene data show CDR1 as MNHEY and CDR2 as SVGAGI. This CDR3 spans 13 amino acids.

The V and J genes are TRBV21-1 and TRBJ1-1. TRBV21-1 is a known pseudogene. The CDR3 is 15 residues long. The CDR3 region is CASSKVGCRSAGAFF. The CDR3, as DNA: TGTGCCAGCAGCAAAGTGGGCTGCCGGTCGGCAGGAGCTTTCTTT.

This chain uses TRBV7-8 with TRBJ2-1; no reliable D call. Between the trimmed V and J ends, which lost 1 base and 13 bases, there was a span of 11 bases. The V gene's germline CDR1 is SGHVS and CDR2 FQNEAQ. The CDR3 has 12 amino acids. The CDR3 bases are TGTGCCAGCAGCTTAGGGAGAGAGACCCAGTTCTTC. Its protein is CASSLGRETQFF.

The chain carries TRBV4-2 and TRBJ2-3; 13 bases align to TRBD2. Germline CDR1 and CDR2: LGHNA and YNFKEQ. The ends lost 0 bases at V and 0 bases at J; junction bases unmatched: 3. The CDR3 length is 18 residues. CDR3 nucleotides: TGTGCCAGCAGCCAAGATATACTAGCGGGGGGGAGCACAGATACGCAGTATTTT. Amino acid sequence: CASSQDILAGGSTDTQYF.

The rearrangement uses TRBV28 and TRBJ2-7; 8 bases map to TRBD1. Germline V CDR1 and CDR2: MDHEN, SYDVKM. The J segment lost 3 bases and the V segment lost 6 bases, leaving 10 bases of the junction unmatched. The CDR3 is 15 amino acids. The CDR3 DNA is TGTGCCAGCAGGCGGACAGGGAACCAGTACTACGAGCAGTACTTC. Translated, it gives CASRRTGNQYYEQYF.

This clonotype was picked up one time. This chain joins TRBV7-2 and TRBJ1-5; no definite D call. V was pared by 11 bases and J by 5 bases, with 16 bases between. The CDR3 loop spans 13 amino acids. Looked up from germline, CDR1 is SGHTA and CDR2 is FQGNSA. CDR3 residues: CAGNLLGDQPQHF. CDR3 DNA: TGTGCCGGCAACTTACTTGGGGATCAGCCCCAGCATTTT.